This entry is about one TCR beta chain. Its antigen is undetermined. This specimen belongs to a study of cytomegalovirus exposure and HLA in healthy donors. Study-level results: As a later analysis showed, several of the most significant clusters appeared to be linked to common viral pathogens. Rarity characterized most TCR sequences, yet some public TCRs appeared in many donors.

Donors in the study were healthy people who gave bone marrow. Primers: 60 Vbeta forward and 13 Jbeta reverse. Measured with immunoSEQ multiplex PCR; TCRdb has only the in-frame clones, and not every one. Here the sample spans 90,000 to 150,000 clones, approximately 79% being singletons. This CDR3 is 13 amino acids long. Germline CDR1 and CDR2: SGHTA and FQGNSA. V gave up 4 bases and J gave up 4 bases; unmatched junction bases: 1. The sequencing input was PBMCs. This sequence was found in a man aged 50 to 59 in good health and CMV-seropositive. V and J are TRBV7-2 and TRBJ1-2; TRBD1 matches 9 bases. This CDR3 reads CASSSTGGYGYTF. The CDR3 DNA reads TGTGCCAGCAGCTCGACAGGGGGCTATGGCTACACCTTC.